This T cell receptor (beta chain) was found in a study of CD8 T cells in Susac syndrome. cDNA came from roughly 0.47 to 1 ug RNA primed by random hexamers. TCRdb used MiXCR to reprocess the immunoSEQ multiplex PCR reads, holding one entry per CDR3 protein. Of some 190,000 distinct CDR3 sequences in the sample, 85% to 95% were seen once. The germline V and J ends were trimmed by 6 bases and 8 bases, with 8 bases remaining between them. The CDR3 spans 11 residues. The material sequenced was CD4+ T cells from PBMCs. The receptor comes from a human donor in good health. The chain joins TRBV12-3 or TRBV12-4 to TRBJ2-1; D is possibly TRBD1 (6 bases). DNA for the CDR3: TGTGCCAGCAGCACAGGGTATGAGCAGTTCTTC. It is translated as CASSTGYEQFF.